This record covers a single TCR beta chain. The target antigen is unknown. Germline V lookup: CDR1 DFQATT, CDR2 SNEGSKA (reference sequence). The CDR3 has 16 residues. J was trimmed by 2 bases and V by 3 bases; bases with no gene match: 11. The data are from a study of blood T cells in healthy people across ages. Study conclusions and caveats: A roughly linear age-dependent decrease characterized TCR beta diversity per million T cells. In these data, TCR beta diversity tracked strongly with naive T cell percentage. The study found more naive CD4+ cells and higher diversity in long-lived than aged donors.

Using a J-beta primer mix together with a sample-barcoded 5' primer, a second PCR was run for about 7 to 12 cycles. Via MiXCR, TCRdb re-called the 5' RACE reads, giving one row per CDR3 protein. The table includes fewer than 1 million distinct CDR3 sequences, around 43% detected once. The authors isolated at least 7 million PBMCs per sample. Source material: blood. This TCR was recovered from a man between 60 and 70 years old in good health. The chain employs TRBV20-1 and TRBJ2-3; 7 nucleotides match TRBD2. The CDR3 region is CSARGLADRVTDTQYF. In DNA form, the CDR3 reads TGCAGTGCTAGGGGTCTAGCGGACCGAGTCACAGATACGCAGTATTTT.